The 21 T cell receptor beta chains reported below all come from one sample, sequenced in a study of tumor and adjacent non-tumor tissue in lung cancer. A modified ARM-PCR protocol with three rounds of nested PCR amplified TCRbeta. TCRdb used MiXCR to reprocess the multiplex PCR reads, holding one entry per CDR3 protein. Here the sample spans under 80,000 distinct CDR3 sequences, about 77% being singletons. The template was RNA from unsorted bulk tissue. More than 3 cm separated this lung sample from the edge of the tumor. Specimen: distant non-tumor lung tissue. The source of these receptors is a man in his sixties with non-small cell lung cancer.

The chain couples TRBV9 to TRBJ1-1, with D possibly being TRBD1 (5 bases). Germline V lookup: CDR1 SGDLS, CDR2 YYNGEE. CDR3 length: 14 residues. The V end was cut by 3 bases, the J end by 1 base, with 10 bases between. The CDR3 nucleotides read TGTGCCAGCAGCGCGGAACAGGAGAACACTGAAGCTTTCTTT. Its translation is CASSAEQENTEAFF.

In this sample, this clonotype turned up many times. J is TRBJ2-2 and V is TRBV24-1; possibly TRBD1 or TRBD2 for D (5 bases each). V gave up 0 bases and J gave up 4 bases, with 11 bases separating them. The CDR3 runs 16 residues. CDR1 is KGHDR, CDR2 SFDVKD, per germline. The CDR3 region has the DNA TGTGCCACCAGTGATTTGGGGGCAGGAGGCACCGGGGAGCTGTTTTTT. Its protein is CATSDLGAGGTGELFF.

With respect to this clonotype: Compared with germline, one end of the junction differs, possibly owing to a read error. The chain recombines TRBV11-1 with TRBJ2-2, with D possibly matching TRBD2 (5 bases). The CDR3 length is 14 residues. CDR1 is SGHAT, CDR2 FQDESV, per germline (reference sequence). The CDR3: CARGYTNGTGKLFF. The CDR3 DNA follows: TGTGCCAGAGGCTATACTAATGGCACCGGGAAGCTGTTTTTT.

On this clonotype itself: The germline gene is not matched at one end of the junction; a read error may be the cause. The genes are TRBV10-2 and TRBJ2-1, with D maybe TRBD2 (6 bases). CDR1 is WSHSY and CDR2 is SAAADI in the germline V gene. CDR3 size: 15 residues. The CDR3: CATSESEVEGNEQFF. The CDR3 region has the DNA TGCGCTACCAGTGAGTCTGAGGTGGAGGGTAATGAGCAATTCTTC.

Points on this clonotype: Compared with germline, one end of the junction differs, possibly owing to a read error. The J gene is TRBJ2-4, the V gene TRBV4-2; D not resolved. The CDR3 is made up of 14 amino acids. Germline V gives CDR1 LGHNA, CDR2 YNFKEQ. The CDR3 loop reads CVSSQDRGENIQYF. For the CDR3, the DNA is TGTGTCAGCAGCCAAGATCGCGGCGAGAACATTCAGTACTTC.

This chain links TRBV29-1 with TRBJ2-3; 10 nucleotides align to TRBD2. Germline lookup yields CDR1 SQVTM and CDR2 ANQGSEA. The CDR3 runs to 14 residues. The J segment lost 5 bases and the V segment lost 7 bases, leaving 9 bases of the junction unmatched. CDR3 loop: CSALAGELRDTQYF. In DNA, the CDR3 is TGCAGCGCGCTAGCGGGGGAATTGAGAGATACGCAGTATTTT.

A note on this clonotype: At one end the junction does not follow the germline gene, possibly because of a read error. The rearrangement joins TRBV6-5 to TRBJ1-3; D uncertain. The CDR3 covers 16 residues. The germline CDR1 and CDR2 sequences are MNHEY and SVGAGI. The CDR3 region is CASSYPRGSSGNTIYF. The CDR3 DNA follows: TGCGCCAGCAGTTACCCTCGAGGGTCTTCTGGAAACACCATATATTTT.

As concerns this clonotype: The CDR3 carries no conserved terminal phenylalanine or tryptophan, so it likely arises from a read error. The limits of the CDR3 on the DNA are not certain, so only TCRdb's listed CDR3 is given. CDR3 amino acids: CATSEYPGLETDTQCV. This chain links TRBV24-1 with TRBJ2-3; the table names TRBD2, a call not compared with the DNA. The germline gives CDR1 KGHDR, CDR2 SFDVKD. A total of 16 residues make up the CDR3, ends included.

On this clonotype: Germline is not matched at one junction end, which may reflect a read error. The gene calls are TRBV7-8 and TRBJ2-7, with D uncertain. The CDR3 has 16 residues. In germline, CDR1 is SGHVS, CDR2 FQNEAQ. The CDR3 protein is CANSLDGLGGSHEQYF. CDR3 coding DNA: TGTGCCAACAGCTTAGATGGGCTCGGCGGCTCCCACGAGCAGTACTTC.

There are many counts of this clonotype. The genes are TRBV30 and TRBJ2-1; the D is unclear. This CDR3 has 14 amino acids. The V and J ends lost 0 bases and 3 bases respectively, with 9 bases between them. CDR1 GTSNPN and CDR2 SVGIG come from the germline V gene (reference sequence). CDR3 in amino acids: CAWSVGSIYNEQFF. The CDR3 nucleotides read TGTGCCTGGAGTGTGGGAAGCATCTACAATGAGCAGTTCTTC.

The rearrangement joins TRBV11-3 to TRBJ2-5; maybe TRBD2 (6 bases). CDR3 size: 14 residues. V lost 7 bases, J lost 5 bases, and 17 bases lay in between. Looked up from germline, CDR1 is SGHNT and CDR2 is YENEEA. CDR3 protein: CASNPSVTGETQYF. The CDR3 DNA is TGTGCCAGCAACCCTAGCGTGACCGGGGAGACCCAGTACTTC.

This clonotype was counted many times. The rearrangement joins TRBV28 to TRBJ2-7, with D uncertain. The CDR3 totals 14 residues. Trimming pared 4 bases from V and 0 bases from J, leaving 10 bases between. Germline CDR1 and CDR2: MDHEN and SYDVKM. The CDR3 DNA reads TGTGCCAGCAGTTCCCTCGGGTCCTCCTACGAGCAGTACTTC. Its translation is CASSSLGSSYEQYF.

V gene TRBV4-1 combines with J gene TRBJ1-2; perhaps TRBD1 as D (6 bases). The CDR3 length is 17 residues. Germline CDR1 MGHRA, CDR2 YSYEKL. V shed 8 bases and J shed 3 bases, with 25 bases lying between them. The CDR3 DNA is TGCGCCAGCGCATCCTCATCCAGGGGAGAGATGGACTATGGCTACACCTTC. It is translated as CASASSSRGEMDYGYTF.

Comments on this clonotype: Its ends do not fully match the called genes, so a read error is possible. The rearrangement uses TRBV7-8 and TRBJ2-7; either TRBD1 or TRBD2 may supply D (5 bases each). CDR3 length: 13 residues. Germline V gene sequence: CDR1 SGHVS, CDR2 FQNEAQ. DNA for the CDR3: TGTGCCAGCGGCTTAACTTCCTTAGGGGAGCAGTGCTTC. Its protein is CASGLTSLGEQCF. Supplemented by reference TRBV7-8 and TRBJ2-7, the full variable domain reads GAGVSQSPRYKVAKRGQDVALRCDPISGHVSLFWYQQALGQGPEFLTYFQNEAQLDKSGLPSDRFFAERPEGSVSTLKIQRTQQEDSAVYLCASGLTSLGEQCFGPGTRLTVT.

Details on this clonotype: Since no conserved phenylalanine or tryptophan closes the CDR3, a read error is the likely cause. The V gene is TRBV6-1, the J gene TRBJ1-5; a possible D gene is TRBD1 (5 bases). This CDR3 region has 15 residues. Germline V gene sequence: CDR1 MNHNS, CDR2 SASEGT. The CDR3 coding sequence is TGCGCCAGCAGTGAAGGGGCAGGACTAAATCAGCCCCAGCATTAT. Amino acid sequence: CASSEGAGLNQPQHY.

A single count supports this clonotype. The rearrangement joins TRBV5-5 to TRBJ2-7; 14 bases are shared with TRBD2. The CDR3 is made up of 15 amino acids. The germline V gene has CDR1 SGHKS and CDR2 YYEKEE (reference sequence). The ends lost 5 bases at V and 10 bases at J; junction bases unmatched: 11. The CDR3 sequence: CASRLRRLAGGEQYF. CDR3 coding DNA: TGTGCCAGCAGGTTGCGTAGACTAGCGGGGGGGGAACAGTACTTC.

This clonotype has just a few counts. A much larger clone differs by one base, so this may be a read error. The rearrangement joins TRBV7-9 to TRBJ2-1, with TRBD2 matching over 8 bases. The CDR3 is 14 amino acids. Germline CDR1 and CDR2: SEHNR and FQNEAQ (reference sequence). CDR3 DNA: TGTGCCGGCAGCTCTGCTAGCGGGCTGGTTGAGCAGTTCTTC. This sequence encodes CAGSSASGLVEQFF. The whole variable domain, remainder taken from reference TRBV7-9 and TRBJ2-1, is DTGVSQNPRHKITKRGQNVTFRCDPISEHNRLYWYRQTLGQGPEFLTYFQNEAQLEKSRLLSDRFSAERPKGSFSTLEIQRTEQGDSAMYLCAGSSASGLVEQFFGPGTRLTVL.

V gene TRBV19 combines with J gene TRBJ2-1, with 9 bases that match TRBD1. There are 15 residues in the CDR3. Unmatched junction bases numbered 8, after V lost 5 bases and J lost 6 bases. Looked up from germline, CDR1 is LNHDA and CDR2 is SQIVND (reference sequence). CDR3 sequence: CASSPPGTGINEQFF. Written as DNA, the CDR3 is TGTGCCAGTAGTCCCCCCGGGACAGGGATCAATGAGCAGTTCTTC.

Of note for this clonotype: A junction end diverges from the germline sequence, so it may reflect a read error. The genes are TRBV12-3 or TRBV12-4 and TRBJ2-7, with TRBD2 as a possible D gene (6 bases). The CDR3 has 14 residues. The CDR3 DNA follows: TGTGCAAGCAGTTCTTATGCGGGGTCCTACGAGCAGCACTTC. Translated: CASSSYAGSYEQHF.

This clonotype was counted between two and nine times. Since a much larger clone is just one base distant, this may be a read error. The J gene is TRBJ2-1, the V gene TRBV30, with 7 nucleotides matching TRBD1. This CDR3 region has 14 residues. The V gene's germline CDR1 is GTSNPN and CDR2 SVGIG (reference sequence). V shed 7 bases, J shed 6 bases, and the junction held 12 bases outside the gene matches. This CDR3 reads CAYNYRGLGNEQFF. In nucleotides, the CDR3 is TGTGCCTACAACTACAGGGGCCTGGGCAATGAGCAGTTCTTC.

Worth noting for this clonotype: A read error may account for a junction end that differs from germline. The CDR3 loop reads CSARPSGGVLIEQYF. The DNA for the CDR3 is TGCAGCGCTAGACCTAGCGGGGGAGTCTTAATCGAGCAGTACTTC. V gene TRBV20-1 combines with J gene TRBJ2-7; 10 nucleotides agree with TRBD2. The germline V gene has CDR1 DFQATT and CDR2 SNEGSKA (reference sequence). The CDR3 loop spans 15 amino acids.